This T cell receptor (beta chain) was sequenced in a study of blood T cell repertoires in COVID-19. Whole-study context: Both acute and convalescent COVID-19 samples were obtained from the United States, Italy and Spain.

CDR1 and CDR2 from the germline V gene are MGHDK and SYGVNS. Trimming took 3 bases from V and 8 from J, leaving 14 bases between them. The CDR3 has 14 amino acids. As originally analysed: From reference gene primer amplification, estimates of nucleated cell counts were derived. The repertoire was sequenced with immunoSEQ multiplex PCR; TCRdb's copy has only in-frame clones and lacks some. The V and J calls and clone size were taken over from that table, and D and trimming were inferred from the DNA. The data hold roughly 200,000 clones, with around 83% observed a single time. Sequences were obtained from peripheral blood. The chain carries TRBV25-1 and TRBJ1-3, with D possibly matching TRBD1 (5 bases). The receptor was derived from a human donor in a cohort sampled during active COVID-19. DNA of the CDR3: TGTGCCAGCAGTGAGATAGGGGCGGCGGACACCATATATTTT. Protein: CASSEIGAADTIYF.